The present entry profiles one T cell receptor beta chain with its context. The data derive from a study of blood T cell repertoires in COVID-19. Overall study: Specimens from acute and convalescent COVID-19 originated in the United States, Italy and Spain.

Germline-derived CDR1 and CDR2 are MRHNA and SNTAGT. This CDR3 spans 15 amino acids. V dropped 4 bases and J dropped 0 bases, with 11 bases sitting between them. Source study methods: Scientists estimated how many nucleated cells there were by amplifying reference gene primers. Repertoires were generated with immunoSEQ multiplex PCR, while TCRdb's copy carries only in-frame clones and drops some. V, J and clone size reflect that table, while D and trimming were determined from the DNA. The sample holds roughly 60,000 clones, roughly 90% seen once. The chain recombines TRBV6-4 with TRBJ2-3, with D perhaps matching TRBD2 (6 bases). The source material was peripheral blood. This TCR came from a human donor in a cohort sampled during active COVID-19. CDR3 region: CASSVLGLSTDTQYF. The CDR3 nucleotides are TGTGCCAGCAGTGTTTTAGGACTAAGCACAGATACGCAGTATTTT.